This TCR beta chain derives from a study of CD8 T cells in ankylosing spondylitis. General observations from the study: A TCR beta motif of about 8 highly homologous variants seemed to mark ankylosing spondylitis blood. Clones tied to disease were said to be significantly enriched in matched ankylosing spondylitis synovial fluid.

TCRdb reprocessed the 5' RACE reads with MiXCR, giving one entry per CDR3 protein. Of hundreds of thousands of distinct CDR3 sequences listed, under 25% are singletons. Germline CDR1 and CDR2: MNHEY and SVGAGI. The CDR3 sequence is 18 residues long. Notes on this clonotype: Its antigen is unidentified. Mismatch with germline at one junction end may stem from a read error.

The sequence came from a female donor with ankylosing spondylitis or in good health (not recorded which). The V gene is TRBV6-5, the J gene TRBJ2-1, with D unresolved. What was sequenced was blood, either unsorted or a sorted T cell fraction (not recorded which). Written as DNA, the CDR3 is TGTGCCAGCAGTTACTCGACCGGGCCACTTCCCTCCCACAATGAGCAGTTCTTC. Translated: CASSYSTGPLPSHNEQFF.